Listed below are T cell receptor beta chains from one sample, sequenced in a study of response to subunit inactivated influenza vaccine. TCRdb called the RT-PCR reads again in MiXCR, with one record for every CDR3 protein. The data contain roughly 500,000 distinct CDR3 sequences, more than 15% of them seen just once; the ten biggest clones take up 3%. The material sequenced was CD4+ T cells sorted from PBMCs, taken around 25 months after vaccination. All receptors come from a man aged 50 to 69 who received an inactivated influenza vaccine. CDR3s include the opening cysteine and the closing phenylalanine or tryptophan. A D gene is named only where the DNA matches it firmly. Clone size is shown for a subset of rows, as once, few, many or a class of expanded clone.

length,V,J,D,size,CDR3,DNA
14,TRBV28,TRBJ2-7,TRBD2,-,CASSLGGYVGEQYF,TGTGCCAGCAGCTTGGGGGGGTACGTCGGCGAGCAGTACTTC
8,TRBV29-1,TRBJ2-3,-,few,CTSDTQYF,TGCACCTCGGATACGCAGTATTTT
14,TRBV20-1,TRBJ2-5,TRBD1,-,CSARGDRGAETQYF,TGCAGTGCTAGGGGGGACAGGGGAGCGGAGACCCAGTACTTC
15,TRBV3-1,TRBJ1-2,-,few,CASSPGGGDRDGYTF,TGTGCCAGCAGCCCTGGAGGAGGGGATCGTGATGGCTACACCTTC
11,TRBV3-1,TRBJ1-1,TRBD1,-,CASTGQGGAFF,TGTGCCAGCACCGGACAGGGTGGGGCTTTCTTT
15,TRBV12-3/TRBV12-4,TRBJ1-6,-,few,CASSRIGRGASPLHF,TGTGCCAGCAGCCGGATTGGCAGGGGAGCTTCACCCCTCCACTTT
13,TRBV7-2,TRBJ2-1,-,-,CASSLLRGHEQFF,TGTGCCAGCAGCTTACTTCGGGGCCATGAGCAGTTCTTC
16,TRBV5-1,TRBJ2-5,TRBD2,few,CASSLILAGAQETQYF,TGCGCCAGCAGCTTGATATTAGCGGGGGCTCAAGAGACCCAGTACTTC
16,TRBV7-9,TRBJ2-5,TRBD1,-,CASSLAQGTYQETQYF,TGTGCCAGCAGCTTAGCACAGGGGACGTACCAAGAGACCCAGTACTTC
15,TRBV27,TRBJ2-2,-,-,CASSFRPANTGELFF,TGTGCCAGCAGTTTTCGGCCTGCGAACACCGGGGAGCTGTTTTTT
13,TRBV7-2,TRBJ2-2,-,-,CASSRGKGGELFF,TGTGCCAGCAGTAGGGGGAAAGGCGGGGAGCTGTTTTTT
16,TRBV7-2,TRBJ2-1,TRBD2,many,CASSIRSGGAYNEQFF,TGTGCCAGCAGCATTAGGAGCGGGGGGGCCTACAATGAGCAGTTCTTC
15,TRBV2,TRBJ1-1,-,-,CASSLLPTENTEAFF,TGTGCCAGCAGTTTACTGCCTACAGAGAACACTGAAGCTTTCTTT
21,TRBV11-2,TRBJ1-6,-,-,CASSLIWRSAALSSYNSPLHF,TGTGCCAGCAGCTTAATCTGGCGGTCGGCAGCGCTGAGCTCCTATAATTCACCCCTCCACTTT